Sequencing of this T cell receptor (beta chain) was carried out in a study of cytomegalovirus exposure and HLA in healthy donors. Study results and caveats: There were some public TCRs occurring in many donors, but most TCR sequences were rare. Specific recognition of CMV antigens was confirmed in vitro for a few chains (all CMV-associated). In the 95 to 150 validation repertoires, roughly 94% of cluster scores exceeded 0, per a later analysis.

The data were produced by immunoSEQ multiplex PCR, yet TCRdb's version contains in-frame clones alone and is incomplete. The sample carries around 230,000 clones, 86% recorded once. A roughly 120-subject validation cohort, separate from the 666-subject first cohort, supplied the donors. The germline CDR1 and CDR2 sequences are SGHNT and YENEEA. This CDR3 spans 17 amino acids. V gave up 5 bases and J gave up 6 bases; unmatched junction bases: 18. Worth noting for this clone: Its antigen is not known.

The receptor was derived from a woman in her thirties in good health and CMV-seropositive. The chain uses TRBV11-3 and TRBJ2-7; 8 bases align to TRBD2. The source material was PBMCs. The CDR3 bases are TGTGCCAGCAGCCAACTTAAAACGGGAGGGCTTGCTCGCGAGCAGTACTTC. This codes for CASSQLKTGGLAREQYF.